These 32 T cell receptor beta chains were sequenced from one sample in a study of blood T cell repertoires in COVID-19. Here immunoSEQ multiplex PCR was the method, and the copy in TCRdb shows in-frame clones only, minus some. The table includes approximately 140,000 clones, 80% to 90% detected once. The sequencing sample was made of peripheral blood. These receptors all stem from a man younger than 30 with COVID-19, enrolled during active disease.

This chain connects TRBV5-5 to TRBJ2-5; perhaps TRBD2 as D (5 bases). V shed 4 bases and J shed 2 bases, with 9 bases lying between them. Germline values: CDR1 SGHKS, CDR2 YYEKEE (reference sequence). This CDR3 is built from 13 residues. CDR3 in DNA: TGTGCCAGCAGCCTTCCGGGGCAAGAGACCCAGTACTTC. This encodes CASSLPGQETQYF.

The CDR3 loop reads CASSLGQAPYEQYF. For the CDR3, the DNA is TGTGCCAGCAGCTTAGGGCAGGCCCCCTACGAGCAGTACTTC. J is TRBJ2-7 and V is TRBV7-9; no definite D call. The V gene lost 1 base and the J gene lost 2 bases, with 9 bases spanning the gap. Germline V lookup: CDR1 SEHNR, CDR2 FQNEAQ (reference sequence). The CDR3 runs to 14 residues.

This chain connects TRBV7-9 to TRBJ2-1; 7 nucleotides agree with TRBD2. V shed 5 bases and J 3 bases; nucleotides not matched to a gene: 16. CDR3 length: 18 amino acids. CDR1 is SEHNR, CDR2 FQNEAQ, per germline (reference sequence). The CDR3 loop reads CASSPTPGSGTFYNEQFF. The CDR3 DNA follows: TGTGCCAGCAGCCCTACACCCGGGAGCGGGACCTTCTACAATGAGCAGTTCTTC.

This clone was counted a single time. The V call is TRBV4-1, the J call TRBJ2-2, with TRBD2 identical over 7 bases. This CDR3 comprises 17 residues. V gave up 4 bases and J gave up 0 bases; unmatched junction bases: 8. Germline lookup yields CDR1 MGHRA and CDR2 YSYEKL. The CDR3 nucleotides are TGCGCCAGCAGCCCAGCGGGACTCCAAACGAACACCGGGGAGCTGTTTTTT. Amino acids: CASSPAGLQTNTGELFF.

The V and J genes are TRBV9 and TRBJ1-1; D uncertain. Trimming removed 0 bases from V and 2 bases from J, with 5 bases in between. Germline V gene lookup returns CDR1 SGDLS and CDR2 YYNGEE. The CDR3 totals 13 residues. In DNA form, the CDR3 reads TGTGCCAGCAGCGTAGACAGCAACACTGAAGCTTTCTTT. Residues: CASSVDSNTEAFF.

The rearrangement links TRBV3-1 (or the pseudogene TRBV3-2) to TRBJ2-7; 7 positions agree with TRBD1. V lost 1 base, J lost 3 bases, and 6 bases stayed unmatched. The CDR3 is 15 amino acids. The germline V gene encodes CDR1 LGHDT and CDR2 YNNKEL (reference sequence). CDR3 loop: CASSQGRRGLYEQYF. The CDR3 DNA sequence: TGTGCCAGCAGCCAAGGAAGAAGGGGGCTCTACGAGCAGTACTTC.

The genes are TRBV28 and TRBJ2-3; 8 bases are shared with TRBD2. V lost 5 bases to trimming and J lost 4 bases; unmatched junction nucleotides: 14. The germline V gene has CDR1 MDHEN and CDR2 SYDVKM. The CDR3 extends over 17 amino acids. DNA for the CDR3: TGTGCCAGCAGTCCAACTATAGGACTAGCATCCTCAGATACGCAGTATTTT. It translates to CASSPTIGLASSDTQYF.

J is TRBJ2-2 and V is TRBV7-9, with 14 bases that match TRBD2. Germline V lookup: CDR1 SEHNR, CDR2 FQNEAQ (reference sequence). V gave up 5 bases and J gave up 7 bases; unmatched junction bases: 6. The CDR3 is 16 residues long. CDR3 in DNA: TGTGCCAGCAGCGTGGGACTAGCGGGAGCGGTCGGGGAGCTGTTTTTT. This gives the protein CASSVGLAGAVGELFF.

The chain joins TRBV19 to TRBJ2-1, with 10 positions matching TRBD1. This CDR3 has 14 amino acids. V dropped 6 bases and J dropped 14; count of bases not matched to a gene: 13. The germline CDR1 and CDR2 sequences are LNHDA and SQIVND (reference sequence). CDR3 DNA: TGTGCCAGTAGCCAAGCCGGGACAGGGGTTCCTGAGTTCTTC. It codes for CASSQAGTGVPEFF. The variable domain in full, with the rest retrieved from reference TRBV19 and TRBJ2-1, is DGGITQSPKYLFRKEGQNVTLSCEQNLNHDAMYWYRQDPGQGLRLIYYSQIVNDFQKGDIAEGYSVSREKKESFPLTVTSAQKNPTAFYLCASSQAGTGVPEFFGPGTRLTVL.

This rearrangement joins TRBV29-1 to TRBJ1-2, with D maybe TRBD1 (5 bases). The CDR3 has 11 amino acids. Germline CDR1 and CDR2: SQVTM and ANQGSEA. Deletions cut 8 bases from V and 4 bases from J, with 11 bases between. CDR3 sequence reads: CSSTELYGYTF. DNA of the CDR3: TGCAGCTCGACAGAACTCTATGGCTACACCTTC.

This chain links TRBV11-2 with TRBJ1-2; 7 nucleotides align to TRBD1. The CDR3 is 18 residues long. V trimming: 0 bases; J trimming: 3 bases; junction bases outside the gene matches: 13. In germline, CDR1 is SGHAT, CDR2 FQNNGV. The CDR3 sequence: CASSLESGDRDIHYGYTF. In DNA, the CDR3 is TGTGCCAGCAGCTTAGAGAGCGGAGACAGGGACATTCACTATGGCTACACCTTC. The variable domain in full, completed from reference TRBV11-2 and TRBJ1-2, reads EAGVAQSPRYKIIEKRQSVAFWCNPISGHATLYWYQQILGQGPKLLIQFQNNGVVDDSQLPKDRFSAERLKGVDSTLKIQPAKLEDSAVYLCASSLESGDRDIHYGYTFGSGTRLTVV.

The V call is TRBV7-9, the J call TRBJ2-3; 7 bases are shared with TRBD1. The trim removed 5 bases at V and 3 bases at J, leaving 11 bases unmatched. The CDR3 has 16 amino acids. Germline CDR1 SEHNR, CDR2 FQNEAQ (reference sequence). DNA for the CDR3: TGTGCCAGCAGCCTATCGTATGGGACAGTGACAGATACGCAGTATTTT. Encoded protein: CASSLSYGTVTDTQYF. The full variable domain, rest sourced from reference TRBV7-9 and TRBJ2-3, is DTGVSQNPRHKITKRGQNVTFRCDPISEHNRLYWYRQTLGQGPEFLTYFQNEAQLEKSRLLSDRFSAERPKGSFSTLEIQRTEQGDSAMYLCASSLSYGTVTDTQYFGPGTRLTVL.

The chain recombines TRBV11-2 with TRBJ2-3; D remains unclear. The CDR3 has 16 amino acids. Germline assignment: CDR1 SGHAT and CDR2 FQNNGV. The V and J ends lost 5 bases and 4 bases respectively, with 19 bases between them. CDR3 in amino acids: CASSPPPAARADTQYF. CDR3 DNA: TGTGCCAGCAGCCCCCCCCCGGCGGCTCGGGCAGATACGCAGTATTTT.

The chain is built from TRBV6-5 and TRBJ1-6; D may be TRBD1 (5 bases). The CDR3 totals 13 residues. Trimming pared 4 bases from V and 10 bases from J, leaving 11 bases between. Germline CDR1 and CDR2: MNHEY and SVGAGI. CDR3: CASSLSGQSPLHF. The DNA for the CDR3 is TGTGCCAGCAGTTTATCAGGGCAGTCACCCCTCCACTTT.

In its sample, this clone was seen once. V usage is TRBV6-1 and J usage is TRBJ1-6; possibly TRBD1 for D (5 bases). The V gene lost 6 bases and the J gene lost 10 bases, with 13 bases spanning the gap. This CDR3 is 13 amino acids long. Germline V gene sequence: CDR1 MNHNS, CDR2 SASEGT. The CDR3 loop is CASRQASGSPLHF. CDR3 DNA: TGTGCCAGCAGACAGGCTTCAGGGTCACCCCTCCACTTT.

The CDR3 DNA sequence: TGCGCCAGCAGCCAAGGGGCAGGGGGGAACACCGGGGAGCTGTTTTTT. This translates into CASSQGAGGNTGELFF. V gene TRBV4-1 combines with J gene TRBJ2-2; 7 bases map to TRBD1. This CDR3 contains 16 residues. Germline V gene lookup returns CDR1 MGHRA and CDR2 YSYEKL. Trimming removed 1 base from V and 1 base from J; junction bases left unmatched: 3.

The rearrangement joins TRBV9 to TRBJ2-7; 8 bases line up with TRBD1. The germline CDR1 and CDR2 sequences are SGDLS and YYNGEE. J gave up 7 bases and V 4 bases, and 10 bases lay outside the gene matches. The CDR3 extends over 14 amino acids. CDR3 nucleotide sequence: TGTGCCAGCAGCCCCCCCCCAGGGGGCCGGGAGCAGTACTTC. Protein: CASSPPPGGREQYF. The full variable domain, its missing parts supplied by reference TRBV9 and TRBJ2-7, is DSGVTQTPKHLITATGQRVTLRCSPRSGDLSVYWYQQSLDQGLQFLIQYYNGEERAKGNILERFSAQQFPDLHSELNLSSLELGDSALYFCASSPPPGGREQYFGPGTRLTVT.

The DNA for the CDR3 is TGCGCCAGCAGCTTGAACCTTGGGACTAGCGGGAGCGGGGAGCTGTTTTTT. Its protein is CASSLNLGTSGSGELFF. The J gene is TRBJ2-2, the V gene TRBV5-1; 14 bases match TRBD2. Germline trimming cut 1 base from V and 7 bases from J; bases unmatched to any gene: 6. The germline V gene has CDR1 SGHRS and CDR2 YFSETQ. The CDR3 totals 17 residues.

CDR3 amino acids: CASSEAQAGADTQYF. DNA of the CDR3: TGTGCCAGCAGTGAAGCTCAGGCGGGAGCAGATACGCAGTATTTT. V usage is TRBV2 and J usage is TRBJ2-3, with 7 positions matching TRBD2. The CDR3 covers 15 residues. With V trimmed by 0 bases and J by 4 bases, 4 bases remained unmatched. CDR1 SNHLY and CDR2 FYNNEI come from the germline V gene.

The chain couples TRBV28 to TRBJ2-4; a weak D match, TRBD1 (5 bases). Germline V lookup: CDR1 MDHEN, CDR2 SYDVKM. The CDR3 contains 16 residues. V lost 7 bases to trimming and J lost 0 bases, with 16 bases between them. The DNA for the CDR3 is TGTGCCAGCACCCCCCTGACAGTTATAGCCAAAAACATTCAGTACTTC. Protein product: CASTPLTVIAKNIQYF.

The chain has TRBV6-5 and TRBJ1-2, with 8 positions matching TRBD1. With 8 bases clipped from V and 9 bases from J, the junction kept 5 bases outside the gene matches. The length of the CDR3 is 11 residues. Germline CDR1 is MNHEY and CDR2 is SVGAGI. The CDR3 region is CASWTGSRYTF. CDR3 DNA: TGTGCCAGCTGGACAGGGTCGCGCTACACCTTC.

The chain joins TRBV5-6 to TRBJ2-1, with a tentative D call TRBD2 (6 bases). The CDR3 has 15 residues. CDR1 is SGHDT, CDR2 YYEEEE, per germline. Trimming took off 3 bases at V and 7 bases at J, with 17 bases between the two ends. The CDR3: CASSSIPGLRNEQFF. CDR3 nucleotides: TGTGCCAGCAGCTCGATTCCGGGACTGAGAAATGAGCAGTTCTTC. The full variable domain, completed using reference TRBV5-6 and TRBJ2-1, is DAGVTQSPTHLIKTRGQQVTLRCSPKSGHDTVSWYQQALGQGPQFIFQYYEEEERQRGNFPDRFSGHQFPNYSSELNVNALLLGDSALYLCASSSIPGLRNEQFFGPGTRLTVL.

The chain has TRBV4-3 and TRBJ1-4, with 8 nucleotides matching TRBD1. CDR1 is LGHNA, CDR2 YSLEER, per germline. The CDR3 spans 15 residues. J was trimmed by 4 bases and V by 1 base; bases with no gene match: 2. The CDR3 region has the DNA TGCGCCAGCAGCCAAGGGACAGGGTTTAATGAAAAACTGTTTTTT. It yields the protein CASSQGTGFNEKLFF.

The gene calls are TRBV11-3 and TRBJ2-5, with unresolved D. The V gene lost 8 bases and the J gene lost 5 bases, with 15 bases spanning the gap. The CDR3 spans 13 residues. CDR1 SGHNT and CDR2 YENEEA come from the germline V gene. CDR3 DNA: TGTGCCAGCGCGGCCTCCCCCCTCGAGACCCAGTACTTC. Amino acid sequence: CASAASPLETQYF.

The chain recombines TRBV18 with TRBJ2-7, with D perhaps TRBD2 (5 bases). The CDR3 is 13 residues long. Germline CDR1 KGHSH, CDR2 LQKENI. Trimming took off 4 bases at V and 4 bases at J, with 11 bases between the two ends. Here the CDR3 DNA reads TGTGCCAGCTCACTGACCCCGGGGTACGAGCAGTACTTC. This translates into CASSLTPGYEQYF.

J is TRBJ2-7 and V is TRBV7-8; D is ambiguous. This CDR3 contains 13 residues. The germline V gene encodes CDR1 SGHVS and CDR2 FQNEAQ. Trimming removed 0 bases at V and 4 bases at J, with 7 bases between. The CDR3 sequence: CASSLARAYEQYF. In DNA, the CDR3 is TGTGCCAGCAGCTTAGCGCGAGCTTACGAGCAGTACTTC.

CDR3 in amino acids: CASSELRSSYEQYF. DNA for the CDR3: TGTGCCAGCAGTGAGCTGAGGAGCTCCTACGAGCAGTACTTC. The rearrangement uses TRBV6-1 and TRBJ2-7, with D hard to call. Per the germline V gene, CDR1 is MNHNS and CDR2 is SASEGT. Trimming left V 3 bases short and J 0 bases short, with 9 bases between. This CDR3 is 14 amino acids long.

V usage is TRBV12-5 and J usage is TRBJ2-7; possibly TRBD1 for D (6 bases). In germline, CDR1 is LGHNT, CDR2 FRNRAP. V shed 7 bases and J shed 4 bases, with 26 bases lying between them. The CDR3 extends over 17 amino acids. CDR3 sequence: CASDSLGARGDLYEQYF. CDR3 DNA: TGTGCTAGTGATTCCCTGGGGGCCCGCGGCGACCTTTACGAGCAGTACTTC.

The CDR3 DNA reads TGTGCCAGCAGACCGACAGGGCCCAACACTGAAGCTTTCTTT. It codes for CASRPTGPNTEAFF. The V gene is TRBV9, the J gene TRBJ1-1; 7 bases are shared with TRBD1. The V and J ends lost 5 bases and 2 bases, in that order; junction bases with no gene match: 6. CDR3 length equals 14 residues. Germline values: CDR1 SGDLS, CDR2 YYNGEE. Supplemented by reference TRBV9 and TRBJ1-1, the full variable domain reads DSGVTQTPKHLITATGQRVTLRCSPRSGDLSVYWYQQSLDQGLQFLIQYYNGEERAKGNILERFSAQQFPDLHSELNLSSLELGDSALYFCASRPTGPNTEAFFGQGTRLTVV.

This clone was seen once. The CDR3 DNA reads TGTGCCAGCAGCCGTGGGACTAGCGGGAGGGTGGAGACCCAGTACTTC. This encodes CASSRGTSGRVETQYF. The chain couples TRBV11-3 to TRBJ2-5; 16 nucleotides align to TRBD2. The V and J ends lost 5 bases and 5 bases, in that order; junction bases with no gene match: 5. This CDR3 contains 16 residues. Germline V CDR1 and CDR2: SGHNT, YENEEA. The variable domain in full, completed from reference TRBV11-3 and TRBJ2-5, reads EAGVVQSPRYKIIEKKQPVAFWCNPISGHNTLYWYLQNLGQGPELLIRYENEEAVDDSQLPKDRFSAERLKGVDSTLKIQPAELGDSAVYLCASSRGTSGRVETQYFGPGTRLLVL.

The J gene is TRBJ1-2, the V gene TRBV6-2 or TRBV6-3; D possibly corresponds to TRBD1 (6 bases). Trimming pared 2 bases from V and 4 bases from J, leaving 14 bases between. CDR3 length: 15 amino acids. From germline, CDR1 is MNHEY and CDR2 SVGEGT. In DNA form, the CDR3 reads TGTGCCAGCAGTTACGGGACACCAACGATCTATGGCTACACCTTC. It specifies CASSYGTPTIYGYTF.

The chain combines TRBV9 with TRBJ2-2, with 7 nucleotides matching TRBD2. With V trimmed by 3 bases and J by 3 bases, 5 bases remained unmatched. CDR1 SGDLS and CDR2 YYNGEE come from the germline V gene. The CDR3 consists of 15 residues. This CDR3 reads CASSAGGFHTGELFF. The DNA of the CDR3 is TGTGCCAGCAGCGCCGGGGGGTTCCACACCGGGGAGCTGTTTTTT. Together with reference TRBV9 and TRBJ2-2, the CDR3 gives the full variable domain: DSGVTQTPKHLITATGQRVTLRCSPRSGDLSVYWYQQSLDQGLQFLIQYYNGEERAKGNILERFSAQQFPDLHSELNLSSLELGDSALYFCASSAGGFHTGELFFGEGSRLTVL.